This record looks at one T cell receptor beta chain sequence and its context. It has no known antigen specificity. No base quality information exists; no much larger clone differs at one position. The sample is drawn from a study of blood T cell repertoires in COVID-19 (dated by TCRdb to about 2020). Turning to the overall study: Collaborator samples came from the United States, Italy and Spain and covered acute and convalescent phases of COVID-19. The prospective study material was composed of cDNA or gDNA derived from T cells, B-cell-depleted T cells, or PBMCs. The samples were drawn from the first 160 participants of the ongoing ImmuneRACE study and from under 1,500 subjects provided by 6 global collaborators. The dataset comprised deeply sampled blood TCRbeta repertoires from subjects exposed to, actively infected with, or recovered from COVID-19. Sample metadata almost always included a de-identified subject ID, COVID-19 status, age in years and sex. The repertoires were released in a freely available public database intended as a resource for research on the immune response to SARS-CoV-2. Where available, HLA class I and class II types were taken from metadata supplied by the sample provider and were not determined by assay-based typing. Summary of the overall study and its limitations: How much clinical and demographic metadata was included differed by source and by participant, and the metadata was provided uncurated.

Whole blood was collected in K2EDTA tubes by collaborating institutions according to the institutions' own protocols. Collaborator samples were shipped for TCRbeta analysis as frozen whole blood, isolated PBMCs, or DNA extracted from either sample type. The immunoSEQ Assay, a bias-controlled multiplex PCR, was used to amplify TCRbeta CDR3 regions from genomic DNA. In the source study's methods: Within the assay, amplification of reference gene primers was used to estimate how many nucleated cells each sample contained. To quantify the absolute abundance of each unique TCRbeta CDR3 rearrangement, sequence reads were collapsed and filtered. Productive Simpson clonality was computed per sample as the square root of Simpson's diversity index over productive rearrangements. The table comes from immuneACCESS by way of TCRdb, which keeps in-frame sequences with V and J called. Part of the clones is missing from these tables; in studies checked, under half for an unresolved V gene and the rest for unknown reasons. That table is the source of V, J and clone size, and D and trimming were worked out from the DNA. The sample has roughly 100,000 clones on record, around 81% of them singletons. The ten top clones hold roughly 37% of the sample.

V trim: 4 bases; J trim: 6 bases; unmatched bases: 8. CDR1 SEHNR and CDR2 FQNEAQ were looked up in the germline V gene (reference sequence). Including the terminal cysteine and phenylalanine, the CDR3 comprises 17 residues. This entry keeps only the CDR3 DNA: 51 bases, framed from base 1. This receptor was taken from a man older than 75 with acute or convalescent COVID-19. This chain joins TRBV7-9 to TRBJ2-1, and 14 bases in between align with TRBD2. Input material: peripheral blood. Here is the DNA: TGTGCCAGCAGCTCACAAAGGGGACTAGCGGGAGTCAATGAGCAGTTCTTC. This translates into CASSSQRGLAGVNEQFF.